This T cell receptor beta chain was recorded in a study of CXCR3 chemokines and chemotherapy response in bladder cancer. TCRdb fed the PCR reads into MiXCR, producing one record per CDR3 protein. This table holds more than 7,000 distinct CDR3 sequences, over 10% found once. V shed 5 bases, J shed 3 bases, and the junction held 9 bases outside the gene matches. The CDR3 covers 16 residues. This clonotype has a count of ten or more. The V and J genes are TRBV12-3 or TRBV12-4 and TRBJ2-3; TRBD2 agrees at 9 bases. The sample was taken from a patient whose treatment included neoadjuvant chemotherapy. This clonotype was obtained from a human donor with bladder cancer that responded to neoadjuvant chemotherapy. The CDR3 spells CASSPRLAALTDTQYF. The CDR3, as DNA: TGTGCCAGCAGTCCACGACTAGCGGCATTAACAGATACGCAGTATTTT.